The present T cell receptor (beta chain) was sequenced within a study of T cell repertoires in cytomegalovirus infection. At the level of the study: Carrying CMV and the relevant HLA type showed in public TCR beta signatures.

Overall study findings and caveats: Identification of carriers of CMV plus the relevant HLA was achieved through cumulative public TCR beta family frequency. CMV-specific HLA-C-restricted TCR beta clonotypes dominated the ex vivo response.

TCRdb called the reads again in MiXCR, with one record for every CDR3 protein. The sample has about 530,000 distinct CDR3 sequences, more than 20% seen once. As concerns this clonotype: The antigen is not known.

Germline CDR1 MDHEN, CDR2 SYDVKM. Losses at the gene ends were 3 bases for V and 5 bases for J; bases not matched to a gene: 6. The CDR3 runs to 15 residues. This chain uses TRBV28 with TRBJ1-5, with 8 bases identical to TRBD1. The specimen was PBMCs. The clonotype originates from a human donor in good health (CMV status not recorded). Some clones in this sample may be carry-over from other donors' samples. Written as DNA, the CDR3 is TGTGCCAGCAGTTTCGACAGGGGTTTTCATCAGCCCCAGCATTTT. Protein product: CASSFDRGFHQPQHF. Supplemented by reference TRBV28 and TRBJ1-5, the full variable domain reads DVKVTQSSRYLVKRTGEKVFLECVQDMDHENMFWYRQDPGLGLRLIYFSYDVKMKEKGDIPEGYSVSREKKERFSLILESASTNQTSMYLCASSFDRGFHQPQHFGDGTRLSIL.